Listed here is a single TCR beta chain. These data belong to a study of T cell changes during pregnancy in multiple sclerosis. CDR3 length equals 14 residues. V lost 8 bases, J lost 7 bases, and 17 bases lay in between. Germline assignment: CDR1 MNHEY and CDR2 SMNVEV (reference sequence). Assay used: immunoSEQ multiplex PCR; TCRdb lists only in-frame clones, some missing. Here the sample spans roughly 75,000 clones, over 80% being singletons. This clonotype was sampled from a female donor in good health, enrolled as a control in a pregnancy study. The starting material was peripheral blood, obtained in the third trimester of pregnancy. The chain employs TRBV27 and TRBJ1-4, with D uncertain. The CDR3 region has the DNA TGTGCCAGCGCACGGTGGGAGGGCGGTGAAAAACTGTTTTTT. Encoded protein: CASARWEGGEKLFF.